The source of this T cell receptor (beta chain) is a study of T-cell memory formation after mild COVID-19. Study details: For the most part, TCR clusters were specific to one donor. General observations from the study: Contracting clones from day 15 to 85 showed balanced CD4/CD8; later expanders favored CD4+.

Trimming removed 3 bases from V and 10 bases from J, with 10 bases in between. CDR1 and CDR2 from the germline V gene are ENHRY and SYGVKD. The CDR3 extends over 12 amino acids. Constant-segment-primed 5'RACE gave TCR alpha and TCR beta cDNA libraries with sample barcodes and UMIs. Each CDR3 protein gets one entry after TCRdb re-called the 5' RACE reads with MiXCR. The data hold hundreds of thousands of distinct CDR3 sequences, with 17% observed a single time. This clonotype showed up just a few times. Its target is not known. The chain has TRBV10-3 and TRBJ2-1; D unclear. Sequencing was done on a sample of PBMCs or a T cell subset sorted from them (not recorded which). The TCR originated in an adult woman who had mild COVID-19 (a few samples of this study predate the infection). Cell type and time point are not known. The CDR3 region is CAISDSLEEQFF. For the CDR3, the DNA is TGTGCCATCAGTGATTCCTTAGAAGAGCAGTTCTTC.